A selection of T cell receptor beta chains follows, all from one sample in a study of long-term antiretroviral therapy in people with HIV. Profiled with immunoSEQ multiplex PCR; TCRdb holds only in-frame clones, not every one. The table shows about 37,000 clones, with around 83% occurring only once. Sequencing was performed on unsorted PBMCs, taken 1 year after starting antiretroviral therapy. These receptors came from a young man with HIV. Each CDR3 is given with its conserved first and last residue. Each record gives: clone size, CDR3 length, V gene, J gene, CDR3 protein. Size is stated for part of the rows, as once, few or many counts, or as a class when the clone is expanded.

few	15	TRBV19	TRBJ1-1	CASSPGQVLNTEAFF
-	14	TRBV7-8	TRBJ1-5	CASSLTKGFKPQHF
-	15	TRBV19	TRBJ1-5	CASSISTVWNQPQHF
-	13	TRBV7-9	TRBJ2-2	CASSLDPGGELFF
-	16	TRBV9	TRBJ2-1	CASSVRSSGGANEQFF
-	14	TRBV9	TRBJ2-6	CASSVGSGANVLTF
-	14	TRBV7-9	TRBJ1-1	CASKVQGVGTEAFF
-	16	TRBV27	TRBJ2-7	CASSPSRGVISYEQYF
-	15	TRBV5-4	TRBJ2-1	CASSLGLADIEGQFF
once	16	TRBV6-6	TRBJ2-7	CASRGPGGRESHEQYF
-	14	TRBV27	TRBJ2-7	CASSPGQGAGEQYF
few	13	TRBV11-2	TRBJ1-1	CASSPRGGTEAFF
-	13	TRBV27	TRBJ2-3	CASSLLGTDTQYF
-	11	TRBV7-9	TRBJ2-7	CASSYTHEQYF
-	19	TRBV9	TRBJ2-3	CASSVGGRLAGGGRDTQYF
-	16	TRBV7-9	TRBJ1-4	CASSRGTRGTNEKLFF
-	16	TRBV27	TRBJ2-3	CASSLVRAEGTDTQYF
-	17	TRBV7-8	TRBJ2-1	CASSLETGTGAYNEQFF
-	15	TRBV14	TRBJ1-1	CASSPRGGAGTEAFF
-	13	TRBV19	TRBJ2-1	CASSLSGGNEQFF
-	17	TRBV27	TRBJ1-4	CASSSLTVQGANEKLFF
-	15	TRBV5-6	TRBJ2-7	CASSISALASYEQYF
few	14	TRBV9	TRBJ2-7	CASSTRDRAYEQYF
-	16	TRBV7-3	TRBJ2-5	CASSFKGPSAAETQYF
-	16	TRBV5-8	TRBJ1-5	CASSLGTGGSNQPQHF
-	13	TRBV10-1	TRBJ1-1	CASSDRGSTEAFF
once	15	TRBV5-1	TRBJ1-1	CASSSTSAGHTEAFF